This note documents a single TCR beta chain sequence. No neoadjuvant therapy was given to the selected pancreatic ductal adenocarcinoma patients before their surgery. The data are from a study of T cells in pancreatic ductal adenocarcinoma. Germline V gene lookup returns CDR1 SNHLY and CDR2 FYNNEI. The CDR3 sequence is 12 residues long. The V end was cut by 6 bases, the J end by 2 bases, with 8 bases between. Repertoires were generated with immunoSEQ multiplex PCR, while TCRdb's copy carries only in-frame clones and drops some. Of about 100,000 clones listed, nearly 95% are singletons. This receptor was identified in a human donor with pancreatic ductal adenocarcinoma. Sequencing used PBMCs. The rearrangement joins TRBV2 to TRBJ2-7, with D unresolved. This CDR3 reads CASSLSPYEQYF. In DNA, the CDR3 is TGTGCCAGCAGCCTATCGCCCTACGAGCAGTACTTC. The full variable domain, its missing parts supplied by reference TRBV2 and TRBJ2-7, is EPEVTQTPSHQVTQMGQEVILRCVPISNHLYFYWYRQILGQKVEFLVSFYNNEISEKSEIFDDQFSVERPDGSNFTLKIRSTKLEDSAMYFCASSLSPYEQYFGPGTRLTVT.